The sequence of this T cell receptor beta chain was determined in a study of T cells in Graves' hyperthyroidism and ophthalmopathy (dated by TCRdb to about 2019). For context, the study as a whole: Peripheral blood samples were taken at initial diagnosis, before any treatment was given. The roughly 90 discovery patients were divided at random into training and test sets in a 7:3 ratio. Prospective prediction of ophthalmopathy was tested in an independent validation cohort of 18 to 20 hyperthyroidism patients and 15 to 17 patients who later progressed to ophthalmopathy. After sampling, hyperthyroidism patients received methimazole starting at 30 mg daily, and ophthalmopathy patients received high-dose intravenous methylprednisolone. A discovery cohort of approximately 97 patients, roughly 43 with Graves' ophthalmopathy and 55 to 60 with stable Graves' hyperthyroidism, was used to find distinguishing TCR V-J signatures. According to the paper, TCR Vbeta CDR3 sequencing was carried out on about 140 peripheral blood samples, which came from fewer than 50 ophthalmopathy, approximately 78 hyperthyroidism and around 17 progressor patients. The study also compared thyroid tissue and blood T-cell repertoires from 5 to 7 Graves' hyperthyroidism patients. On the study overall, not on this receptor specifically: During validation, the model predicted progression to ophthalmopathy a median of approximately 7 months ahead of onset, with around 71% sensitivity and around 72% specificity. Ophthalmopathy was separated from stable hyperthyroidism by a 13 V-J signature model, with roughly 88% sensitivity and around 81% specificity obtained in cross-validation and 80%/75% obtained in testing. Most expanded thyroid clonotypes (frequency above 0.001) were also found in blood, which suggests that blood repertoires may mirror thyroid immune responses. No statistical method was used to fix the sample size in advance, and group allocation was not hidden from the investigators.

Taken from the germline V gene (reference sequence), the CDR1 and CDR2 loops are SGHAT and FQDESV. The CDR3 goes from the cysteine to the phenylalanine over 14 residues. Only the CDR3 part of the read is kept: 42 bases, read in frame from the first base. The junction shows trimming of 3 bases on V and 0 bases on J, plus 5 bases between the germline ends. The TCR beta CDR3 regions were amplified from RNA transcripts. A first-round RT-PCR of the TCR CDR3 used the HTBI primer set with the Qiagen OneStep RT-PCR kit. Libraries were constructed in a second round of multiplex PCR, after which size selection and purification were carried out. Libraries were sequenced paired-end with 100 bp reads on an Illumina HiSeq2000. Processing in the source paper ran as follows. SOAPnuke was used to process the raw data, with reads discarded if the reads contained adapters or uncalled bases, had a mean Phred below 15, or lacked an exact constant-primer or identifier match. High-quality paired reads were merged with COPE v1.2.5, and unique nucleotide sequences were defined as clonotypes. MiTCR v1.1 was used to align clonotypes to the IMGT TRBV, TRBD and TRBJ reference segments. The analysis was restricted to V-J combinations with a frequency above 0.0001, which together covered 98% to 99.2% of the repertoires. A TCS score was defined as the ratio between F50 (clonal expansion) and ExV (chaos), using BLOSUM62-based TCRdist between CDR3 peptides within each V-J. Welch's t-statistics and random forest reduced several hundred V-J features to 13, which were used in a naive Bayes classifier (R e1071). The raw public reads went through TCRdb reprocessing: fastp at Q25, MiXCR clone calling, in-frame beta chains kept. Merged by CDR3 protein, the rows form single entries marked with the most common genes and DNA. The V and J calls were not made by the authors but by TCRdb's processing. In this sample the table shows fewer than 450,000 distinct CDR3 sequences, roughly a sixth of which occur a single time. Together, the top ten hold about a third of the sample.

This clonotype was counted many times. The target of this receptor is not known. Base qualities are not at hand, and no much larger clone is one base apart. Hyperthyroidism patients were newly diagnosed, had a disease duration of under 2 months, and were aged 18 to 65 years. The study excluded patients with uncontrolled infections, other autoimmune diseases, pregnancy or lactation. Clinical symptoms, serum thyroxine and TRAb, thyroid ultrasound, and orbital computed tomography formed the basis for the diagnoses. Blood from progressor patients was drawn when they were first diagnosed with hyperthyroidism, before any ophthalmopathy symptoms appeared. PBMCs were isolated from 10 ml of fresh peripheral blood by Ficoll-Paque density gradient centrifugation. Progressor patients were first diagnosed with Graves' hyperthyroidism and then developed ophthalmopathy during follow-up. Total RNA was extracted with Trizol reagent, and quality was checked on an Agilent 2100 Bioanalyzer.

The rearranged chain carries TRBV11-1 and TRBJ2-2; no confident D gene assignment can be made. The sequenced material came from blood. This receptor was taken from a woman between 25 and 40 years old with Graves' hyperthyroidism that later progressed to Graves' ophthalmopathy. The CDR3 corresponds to CASSFTANTGELFF. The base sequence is TGTGCCAGCAGCTTCACGGCGAACACCGGGGAGCTGTTTTTT.